The following is a T cell receptor beta chain sequence with its context. The data were obtained in a study of blood T cells in healthy people across ages. Using a J-beta primer mix together with a sample-barcoded 5' primer, a second PCR was run for about 6 to 11 cycles. TCRdb passed the 5' RACE reads through MiXCR, listing each CDR3 protein once. The sample yields approximately 490,000 distinct CDR3 sequences, 24% seen once. The ends lost 7 bases at V and 2 bases at J; junction bases unmatched: 4. CDR1 is SQVTM, CDR2 ANQGSEA, per germline. This CDR3 region has 14 residues. This sample also appeared in a second study, on T cells of mothers and their children. That report adds: For related and unrelated pairs alike, thymic selection shapes TCR recombination output similarly.

J is TRBJ2-2 and V is TRBV29-1, with 10 positions matching TRBD2. Sequencing input: blood. This TCR was sampled from a boy aged 10-17 years in good health. The CDR3 loop is CSASGGPNTGELFF. CDR3 coding DNA: TGCAGCGCTAGCGGGGGCCCTAACACCGGGGAGCTGTTTTTT.